This TCR beta chain was captured by sequencing in a study of graft-versus-host responses after intestinal transplantation. Some clones are missing from TCRdb's copy, which holds only in-frame ones; the method was immunoSEQ multiplex PCR. The sample shows about 54,000 clones, about 90% of them seen only once. Study findings and constraints: Allografts of one patient group, those with graft-donor T cell macrochimerism, had high graft-versus-host to host-versus-graft clonal ratios.

With 4 bases removed from V and 10 bases from J, the gap between germline ends came to 17 bases. The CDR3 totals 14 residues. In germline, CDR1 is SGHKS, CDR2 YYEKEE (reference sequence). About this clone itself: Antigen unknown.

The starting material was PBMCs, obtained nearly 670 days after intestinal transplant. The V and J genes are TRBV5-5 and TRBJ1-4; D perhaps matches TRBD1 (5 bases). The TCR comes from a human patient who received an intestinal transplant, so some T cells may come from the graft donor. In DNA form, the CDR3 reads TGTGCCAGCAGCCCGACAGTGCCCTCGGGAAAACTGTTTTTT. Amino acid sequence: CASSPTVPSGKLFF.